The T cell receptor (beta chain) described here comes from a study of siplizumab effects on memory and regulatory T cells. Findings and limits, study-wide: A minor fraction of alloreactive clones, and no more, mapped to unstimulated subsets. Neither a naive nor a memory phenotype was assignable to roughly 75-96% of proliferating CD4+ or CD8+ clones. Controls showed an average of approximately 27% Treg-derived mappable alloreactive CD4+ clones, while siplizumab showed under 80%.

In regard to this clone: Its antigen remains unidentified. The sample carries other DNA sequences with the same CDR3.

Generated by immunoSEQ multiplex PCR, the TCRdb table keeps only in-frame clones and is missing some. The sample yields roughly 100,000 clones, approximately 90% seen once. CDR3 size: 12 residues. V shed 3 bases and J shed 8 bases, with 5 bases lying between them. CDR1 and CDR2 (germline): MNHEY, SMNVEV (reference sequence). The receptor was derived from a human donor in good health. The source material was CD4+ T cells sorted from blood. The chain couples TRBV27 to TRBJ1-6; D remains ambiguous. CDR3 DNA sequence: TGTGCCAGCAGTTTCCTTGATTCACCCCTCCACTTT. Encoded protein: CASSFLDSPLHF.